This TCR beta chain was captured by sequencing in a study of T cells in Graves' hyperthyroidism and ophthalmopathy. Study outcomes and limitations: The blood repertoire included most of the expanded thyroid clonotypes above 0.001.

Fresh 10 ml peripheral blood yielded PBMCs. The CDR3 consists of 15 residues. Germline loops: CDR1 SEHNR, CDR2 FQNEAQ (reference sequence). V lost 6 bases, J lost 2 bases, and 9 bases stayed unmatched. Amplification yielded TCR beta CDR3 regions, with RNA transcripts as the source. With the HTBI primer set, the TCR CDR3 went through a first round of RT-PCR. TCRdb reprocessed the multiplex PCR reads with MiXCR, giving one entry per CDR3 protein. The sample includes roughly 250,000 distinct CDR3 sequences, roughly 15% of them seen just once. On this clonotype: Its antigen is still unknown.

The clonotype comes from a woman aged 40 to 50 with Graves' hyperthyroidism that later progressed to Graves' ophthalmopathy. The chain has TRBV7-9 and TRBJ2-5, with TRBD1 matching 7 bases. The sequenced sample consisted of blood. CDR3 DNA sequence: TGTGCCAGCAGACCGGACAGGAAAGTGCAAGAGACCCAGTACTTC. It yields the protein CASRPDRKVQETQYF. The full variable domain, in which reference TRBV7-9 and TRBJ2-5 provide the parts outside the CDR3, is DTGVSQNPRHKITKRGQNVTFRCDPISEHNRLYWYRQTLGQGPEFLTYFQNEAQLEKSRLLSDRFSAERPKGSFSTLEIQRTEQGDSAMYLCASRPDRKVQETQYFGPGTRLLVL.